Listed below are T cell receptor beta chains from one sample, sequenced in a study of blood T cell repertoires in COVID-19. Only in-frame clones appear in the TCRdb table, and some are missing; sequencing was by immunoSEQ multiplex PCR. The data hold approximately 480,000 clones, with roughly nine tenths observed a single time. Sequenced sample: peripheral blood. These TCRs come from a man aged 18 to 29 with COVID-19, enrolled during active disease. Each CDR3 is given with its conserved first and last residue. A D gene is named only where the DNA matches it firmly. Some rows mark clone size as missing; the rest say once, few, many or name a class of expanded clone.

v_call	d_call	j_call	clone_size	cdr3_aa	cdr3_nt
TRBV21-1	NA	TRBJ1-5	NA	CASSKALKDRKKTSNQPQHF	TGTGCCAGCAGCAAAGCGCTTAAGGACAGGAAAAAGACTAGCAATCAGCCCCAGCATTTT
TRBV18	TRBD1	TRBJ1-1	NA	CASSPSPQGVTEAFF	TGTGCCAGCTCACCATCTCCGCAGGGGGTCACTGAAGCTTTCTTT
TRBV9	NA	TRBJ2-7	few	CASSVSPIAEQYF	TGTGCCAGCAGCGTATCCCCAATAGCGGAGCAGTACTTC
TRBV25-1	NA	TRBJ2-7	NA	CASSESMDGDYEQYF	TGTGCCAGCAGTGAATCTATGGACGGGGACTACGAGCAGTACTTC
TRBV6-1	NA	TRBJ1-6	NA	CASSEFQGKDSPLHF	TGTGCCAGCAGTGAGTTCCAGGGGAAGGATTCACCCCTCCACTTT
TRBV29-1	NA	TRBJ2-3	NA	CSVGFGGSTDTQYF	TGCAGCGTTGGATTTGGCGGTAGCACAGATACGCAGTATTTT
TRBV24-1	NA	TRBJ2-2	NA	CATSDSIPDTVTGELFF	TGTGCCACCAGTGATTCCATTCCGGACACTGTCACCGGGGAGCTGTTTTTT
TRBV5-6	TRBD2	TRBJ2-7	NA	CASSLGAGTSGEQYF	TGTGCCAGCAGCTTGGGGGCCGGGACTAGCGGCGAGCAGTACTTC
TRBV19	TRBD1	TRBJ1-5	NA	CASSFDRGVVNQPQHF	TGTGCCAGTAGCTTCGACAGGGGAGTAGTCAATCAGCCCCAGCATTTT
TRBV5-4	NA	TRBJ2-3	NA	CASSLLGTDTQYF	TGTGCCAGCAGCTTGCTCGGCACAGATACGCAGTATTTT